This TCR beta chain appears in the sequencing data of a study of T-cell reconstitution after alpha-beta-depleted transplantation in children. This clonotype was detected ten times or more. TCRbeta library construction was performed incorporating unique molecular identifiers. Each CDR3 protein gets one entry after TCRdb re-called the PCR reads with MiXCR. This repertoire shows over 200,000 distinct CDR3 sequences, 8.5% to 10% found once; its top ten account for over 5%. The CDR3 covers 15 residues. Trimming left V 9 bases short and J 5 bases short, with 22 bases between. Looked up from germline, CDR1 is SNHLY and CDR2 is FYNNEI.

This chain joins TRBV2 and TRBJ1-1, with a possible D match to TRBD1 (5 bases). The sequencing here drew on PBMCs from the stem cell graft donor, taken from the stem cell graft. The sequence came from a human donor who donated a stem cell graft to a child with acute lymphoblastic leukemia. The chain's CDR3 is CASRNRFLDETEAFF. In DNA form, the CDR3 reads TGTGCCAGTAGAAACAGGTTCTTGGATGAGACTGAAGCTTTCTTT.